This T cell receptor beta chain was obtained from a study of T-cell reconstitution after alpha-beta-depleted transplantation in children. Concerning this clonotype itself: Its target is not known.

This CDR3 is built from 13 residues. The germline CDR1 and CDR2 sequences are SGHTA and FQGTGA. Trimming cost V 5 bases and J 2 bases, with 9 bases left between them. Study-level points and caveats: Several patients had high TCRbeta diversity at day 60; it came from surviving recipient T cells and thymic progenitors. As was reported, about two months after transplant, alpha-beta T cells came from several hundred expanded graft clones. T-cell numbers and diversity, one year after transplant, stemmed largely from T cells that were newly produced.

Library preparation (for TCRbeta) was performed with unique molecular identifiers. TCRdb reprocessed the PCR reads with MiXCR, giving one entry per CDR3 protein. This table holds some 290,000 distinct CDR3 sequences, roughly 21% found once. This receptor was obtained from a male patient younger than 18 who had a stem cell transplant for acute lymphoblastic leukemia, so the T cells may come from the graft donor. The chain couples TRBV7-3 to TRBJ1-2; tentatively, D is TRBD1 (6 bases). The sample here was PBMCs, mostly from graft donor cells, taken 180 days after TCRalphabeta/CD19-depleted stem cell transplant. In nucleotides, the CDR3 is TGTGCCAGCAGCATCGACAGGAACTATGGCTACACCTTC. This translates into CASSIDRNYGYTF.